This TCR beta chain was sequenced in a study of OX40 agonist ivuxolimab in advanced cancers. Study as a whole: Participants averaged around 60 years of age (range about 23 to 79) and were roughly 83% male. Regarding the study as a whole: By week 6 at 0.1 to 3.0 mg/kg, blood CD4+ and CD8+ T cells had expanded clonally. Compared with others, partial responders at 0.1-3.0 mg/kg displayed clonal expansion among the lowest.

Sequenced by immunoSEQ multiplex PCR; TCRdb stores in-frame clones only, minus some. The sample shows tens of thousands of clones, approximately 90% of them seen only once. Notes on this clone: The antigen is unknown.

Losses at the gene ends were 6 bases for V and 5 bases for J; bases not matched to a gene: 4. Per the germline V gene, CDR1 is SGHVT and CDR2 is SQSDAQ. CDR3 length: 15 amino acids. This TCR was sampled from an adult with an advanced solid tumor such as melanoma, head and neck, liver or kidney cancer. The chain uses TRBV7-4 and TRBJ2-7, with 16 bases fitting TRBD2. This sample comprised CD4+ or CD8+ T cells sorted from blood, obtained in a trial of the OX40 agonist ivuxolimab. This CDR3 reads CASRLGTSGRDEQYF. The CDR3, as DNA: TGTGCCAGCAGACTCGGGACTAGCGGGAGGGACGAGCAGTACTTC.